Presented here are 31 T cell receptor beta chains from one specimen sequenced in a study of glioma-infiltrating T cells after dendritic cell vaccination. The time point: after dendritic cell vaccination, including at tumor progression/relapse. Only in-frame clones appear in the TCRdb table, and some are missing; sequencing was by immunoSEQ multiplex PCR. Among over 90,000 clones listed, around 80% were seen once. Source: blood, taken after dendritic cell vaccination. These receptors all come from a human donor with glioblastoma.

This chain connects TRBV10-3 to TRBJ2-7, with 9 bases fitting TRBD1. CDR3 length: 16 amino acids. The germline V gene encodes CDR1 ENHRY and CDR2 SYGVKD. V trimming: 6 bases; J trimming: 3 bases; junction bases outside the gene matches: 12. The CDR3 sequence is CAISLKTGGKLYEQYF. The CDR3 coding sequence is TGTGCCATCAGCCTAAAGACAGGGGGTAAACTCTACGAGCAGTACTTC.

The V and J genes are TRBV4-1 and TRBJ2-7; D is uncertain. The V and J ends lost 1 base and 6 bases respectively, with 19 bases between them. Germline-derived CDR1 and CDR2 are MGHRA and YSYEKL. The CDR3 covers 16 residues. CDR3 residues: CASSQGSLWPLGEQYF. The CDR3 nucleotides are TGCGCCAGCAGCCAAGGGAGCTTATGGCCCCTGGGCGAGCAGTACTTC.

This clone was seen more than once but under ten times. The rearrangement joins TRBV9 to TRBJ1-1; a possible D gene is TRBD1 (6 bases). V was shortened by 2 bases and J by 1 base, with 12 bases between the two germline ends. Germline loops: CDR1 SGDLS, CDR2 YYNGEE. The CDR3 consists of 15 residues. CDR3 loop: CASSVTGTPNTEAFF. CDR3 nucleotides: TGTGCCAGCAGCGTGACCGGGACACCGAACACTGAAGCTTTCTTT.

The rearrangement joins TRBV30 to TRBJ1-1, with D possibly matching TRBD1 (6 bases). Trimming shortened V by 2 bases and J by 5 bases, and 15 bases separated the two germline ends. Germline assignment: CDR1 GTSNPN and CDR2 SVGIG (reference sequence). The CDR3 is made up of 14 amino acids. CDR3 DNA: TGTGCCTGGAGTCCTTTGAACAGGGTGACTGAAGCTTTCTTT. Translating it yields CAWSPLNRVTEAFF.

The rearrangement joins TRBV4-2 to TRBJ2-3; 7 positions match TRBD1. The trim removed 1 base at V and 2 bases at J, leaving 9 bases unmatched. This CDR3 has 17 residues. Germline lookup yields CDR1 LGHNA and CDR2 YNFKEQ. The CDR3 is CASSQAHLGQITDTQYF. In DNA, the CDR3 is TGTGCCAGCAGCCAAGCCCATCTGGGACAGATCACAGATACGCAGTATTTT.

The chain joins TRBV7-9 to TRBJ1-6; D unclear. Germline V gene data show CDR1 as SEHNR and CDR2 as FQNEAQ (reference sequence). The CDR3 is 11 amino acids. V was shortened by 6 bases and J by 12 bases, with 9 bases between the two germline ends. CDR3: CASSLHGPLHF. In nucleotides, the CDR3 is TGTGCCAGCAGTCTCCACGGACCCCTCCACTTT.

This sequence joins TRBV19 and TRBJ2-1; D unresolved. V gave up 7 bases and J gave up 4 bases, with 11 bases separating them. Per germline, CDR1 LNHDA and CDR2 SQIVND (reference sequence). CDR3 size: 13 residues. CDR3 protein: CASMKAGYNEQFF. The CDR3 bases are TGTGCCAGTATGAAGGCCGGGTACAATGAGCAGTTCTTC.

This clone was detected only a few times. The chain links TRBV4-1 to TRBJ1-1; TRBD1 agrees at 7 bases. The trim removed 3 bases at V and 5 bases at J, leaving 9 bases unmatched. The CDR3 extends over 15 amino acids. The germline gives CDR1 MGHRA, CDR2 YSYEKL. The CDR3, as DNA: TGCGCCAGCAGCCAGGTCGGCAGGGGGAAGACTGAAGCTTTCTTT. Translating gives CASSQVGRGKTEAFF.

The chain has TRBV5-1 and TRBJ1-2; maybe TRBD1 (6 bases). The germline V gene encodes CDR1 SGHRS and CDR2 YFSETQ. The V gene lost 4 bases and the J gene lost 1 base, with 8 bases spanning the gap. The CDR3 totals 13 residues. As DNA, the CDR3 is TGCGCCAGCAGCGGACAGCTTAACTATGGCTACACCTTC. Amino acid sequence: CASSGQLNYGYTF.

The V gene is TRBV4-1, the J gene TRBJ1-1; 9 nucleotides match TRBD1. Unmatched junction bases numbered 16, after V lost 6 bases and J lost 5 bases. This CDR3 contains 17 residues. Looked up from germline, CDR1 is MGHRA and CDR2 is YSYEKL. The DNA of the CDR3 is TGCGCCAGCAGTCGAGCTGTACAGGGGGCTTCTTGGACTGAAGCTTTCTTT. It encodes CASSRAVQGASWTEAFF.

The chain couples TRBV7-2 to TRBJ2-3, with D possibly matching TRBD2 (5 bases). CDR3 length equals 15 residues. Trimming removed 5 bases at V and 0 bases at J, with 12 bases between. Looked up from germline, CDR1 is SGHTA and CDR2 is FQGNSA. The CDR3: CASSPSGMSTDTQYF. As DNA, the CDR3 is TGTGCCAGCAGCCCTTCGGGGATGAGCACAGATACGCAGTATTTT.

The chain has TRBV11-2 and TRBJ1-6; unclear D gene. CDR1 SGHAT and CDR2 FQNNGV come from the germline V gene. This CDR3 has 16 residues. V was clipped by 5 bases and J by 4 bases, with 15 bases between them. DNA for the CDR3: TGTGCCAGCAGCCTAGGCAGGTTGAGTTATAATTCACCCCTCCACTTT. It specifies CASSLGRLSYNSPLHF.

The rearrangement links TRBV10-3 to TRBJ2-7, with 8 bases lining up with TRBD1. The trim removed 6 bases at V and 5 bases at J, leaving 12 bases unmatched. CDR3 length: 15 residues. Germline values: CDR1 ENHRY, CDR2 SYGVKD. The CDR3 sequence: CAIRSGTGGPHEQYF. CDR3 nucleotides: TGTGCCATCAGATCCGGGACAGGCGGTCCCCACGAGCAGTACTTC.

This chain uses TRBV19 with TRBJ2-5, with D possibly TRBD1 on 6 matching bases. Trimming shortened V by 6 bases and J by 0 bases, and 35 bases separated the two germline ends. Germline CDR1 LNHDA, CDR2 SQIVND (reference sequence). CDR3 size: 22 residues. CDR3 sequence: CASRSTGFLKSKTGNNQETQYF. As DNA, the CDR3 is TGTGCCAGTAGGTCTACAGGGTTTCTGAAATCGAAAACGGGGAATAACCAAGAGACCCAGTACTTC.

This sequence joins TRBV6-6 and TRBJ1-2; 7 bases match TRBD1. CDR1 and CDR2 from the germline V gene are MNHNY and SVGAGI (reference sequence). This CDR3 is 14 amino acids long. Losses at the gene ends were 8 bases for V and 1 base for J; bases not matched to a gene: 7. CDR3 region: CASYGTVVNYGYTF. The CDR3 DNA reads TGTGCCAGCTACGGGACAGTGGTTAACTATGGCTACACCTTC.

V usage is TRBV4-2 and J usage is TRBJ2-2; maybe TRBD2 (6 bases). Between the trimmed V and J ends, which lost 4 bases and 2 bases, there was a span of 8 bases. Looked up from germline, CDR1 is LGHNA and CDR2 is YNFKEQ. CDR3 length: 14 residues. CDR3 nucleotide sequence: TGTGCCAGCAGCCCAGCGGGTAACACCGGGGAGCTGTTTTTT. Translation gives CASSPAGNTGELFF.

The chain carries TRBV7-9 and TRBJ2-3; possible D gene TRBD1, 6 bases. CDR3 length equals 15 residues. V lost 1 base to trimming and J lost 4 bases, with 12 bases between them. Germline-derived CDR1 and CDR2 are SEHNR and FQNEAQ (reference sequence). The CDR3 region has the DNA TGTGCCAGCAGCTTAGTTCTGGGGGCATCAGATACGCAGTATTTT. Translation: CASSLVLGASDTQYF. The entire variable domain, with the rest obtained from reference TRBV7-9 and TRBJ2-3, is as follows: DTGVSQNPRHKITKRGQNVTFRCDPISEHNRLYWYRQTLGQGPEFLTYFQNEAQLEKSRLLSDRFSAERPKGSFSTLEIQRTEQGDSAMYLCASSLVLGASDTQYFGPGTRLTVL.

The gene calls are TRBV2 and TRBJ2-1, with TRBD1 matching 11 bases. Germline V CDR1 and CDR2: SNHLY, FYNNEI. CDR3 size: 16 residues. J was trimmed by 1 base and V by 7 bases; bases with no gene match: 6. The CDR3 spells CASIGQGARSYNEQFF. The CDR3 bases are TGTGCCAGCATCGGACAGGGGGCGAGGTCCTACAATGAGCAGTTCTTC.

The CDR3 sequence: CASSGLGGYEQYF. The CDR3 DNA sequence: TGTGCCAGCTCAGGGCTGGGGGGCTACGAGCAGTACTTC. V is TRBV18 and J is TRBJ2-7, with D perhaps matching TRBD2 (6 bases). CDR3 size: 13 residues. CDR1 and CDR2 from the germline V gene are KGHSH and LQKENI. Trimming removed 5 bases from V and 3 bases from J, with 11 bases in between.

For this clone: The junction differs from germline at one of its ends, possibly a read error. The CDR3 reads CASSPHRDSPNHF. CDR3 DNA: TGTGCCAGCTCACCACACCGGGACAGCCCGAACCACTTC. The chain carries TRBV18 and TRBJ1-2; TRBD1 aligns across 7 bases. The CDR3 has 13 amino acids. Germline lookup yields CDR1 KGHSH and CDR2 LQKENI.

This clone was seen a single time. This rearrangement joins TRBV11-2 to TRBJ2-3; the D gene is possibly TRBD2 (5 bases). CDR1 is SGHAT and CDR2 is FQNNGV in the germline V gene. V lost 3 bases, J lost 5 bases, and 18 bases lay in between. The CDR3 has 16 residues. CDR3 amino acids: CASSFNPGSRIDTQYF. CDR3 in DNA: TGTGCCAGCAGCTTCAACCCGGGATCCCGGATAGATACGCAGTATTTT.

The chain uses TRBV5-8 and TRBJ2-5, with D perhaps TRBD2 (6 bases). Trimming removed 4 bases at V and 0 bases at J, with 13 bases between. The CDR3 loop spans 15 amino acids. CDR1 and CDR2 from the germline V gene are SGHTS and YDEGEE. Here the CDR3 reads CASSVGGIHQETQYF. The CDR3 nucleotides are TGTGCCAGCAGCGTGGGCGGGATCCACCAAGAGACCCAGTACTTC.

This clone showed up just once. Germline is not matched at one junction end, which may reflect a read error. V and J are TRBV27 and TRBJ1-1; tentatively, D is TRBD1 (6 bases). CDR1 is MNHEY, CDR2 SMNVEV, per germline (reference sequence). The CDR3 runs 16 residues. In DNA, the CDR3 is TGTGCCAGCAGTCTTCGGGGGGCTCTCATGAACACTAAAGCTTTCTTT. Protein sequence: CASSLRGALMNTKAFF.

The rearrangement uses TRBV7-9 and TRBJ2-5; 7 bases match TRBD2. CDR1 and CDR2 from the germline V gene are SEHNR and FQNEAQ (reference sequence). The length of the CDR3 is 13 residues. The trim removed 3 bases at V and 5 bases at J, leaving 3 bases unmatched. The CDR3 is CASSFPGGETQYF. As DNA, the CDR3 is TGTGCCAGCAGCTTCCCCGGGGGGGAGACCCAGTACTTC.

The chain employs TRBV5-6 and TRBJ1-2; D remains ambiguous. CDR3 length: 14 amino acids. Germline lookup yields CDR1 SGHDT and CDR2 YYEEEE. V lost 2 bases and J lost 2, with 10 bases in between. Written as DNA, the CDR3 is TGTGCCAGCAGCTTCATGTCCGGGAACTATGGCTACACCTTC. The encoded protein is CASSFMSGNYGYTF.

The chain couples TRBV5-4 to TRBJ2-1, with D uncertain. Germline lookup yields CDR1 SGHNT and CDR2 YYREEE (reference sequence). Trimming took 6 bases from V and 0 from J, leaving 7 bases between them. The CDR3 is 13 residues long. The chain's CDR3 is CASTSSSYNEQFF. The CDR3, as DNA: TGTGCCAGCACCTCTAGCTCCTACAATGAGCAGTTCTTC.

CDR3: CASSPGTDYEQYF. The CDR3 DNA sequence: TGCGCCAGCAGCCCCGGAACAGACTACGAGCAGTACTTC. The V and J genes are TRBV4-1 and TRBJ2-7; D remains ambiguous. CDR1 is MGHRA and CDR2 is YSYEKL in the germline V gene. There are 13 residues in the CDR3. The V end was cut by 4 bases, the J end by 3 bases, with 10 bases between.

The V and J genes are TRBV7-3 and TRBJ2-5; 10 nucleotides line up with TRBD1. CDR1 and CDR2 from the germline V gene are SGHTA and FQGTGA. Germline trimming cut 0 bases from V and 5 bases from J; bases unmatched to any gene: 12. There are 18 residues in the CDR3. The CDR3 protein is CASSLTGLWTGGQETQYF. The CDR3 nucleotides are TGTGCCAGCAGCTTAACCGGACTCTGGACAGGGGGGCAGGAGACCCAGTACTTC.

The rearrangement joins TRBV19 to TRBJ1-5; 7 bases match TRBD1. V was pared by 5 bases and J by 0 bases, with 4 bases of the junction left unmatched. CDR1 LNHDA and CDR2 SQIVND come from the germline V gene (reference sequence). The CDR3 contains 15 residues. Written as DNA, the CDR3 is TGTGCCAGTAGTTGGGACAGTTTTAGCAATCAGCCCCAGCATTTT. It encodes CASSWDSFSNQPQHF. Complete variable domain (other parts from reference TRBV19 and TRBJ1-5): DGGITQSPKYLFRKEGQNVTLSCEQNLNHDAMYWYRQDPGQGLRLIYYSQIVNDFQKGDIAEGYSVSREKKESFPLTVTSAQKNPTAFYLCASSWDSFSNQPQHFGDGTRLSIL.

V usage is TRBV7-6 and J usage is TRBJ2-7; tentatively, D is TRBD2 (6 bases). The CDR3 extends over 14 amino acids. Between the trimmed V and J ends, which lost 5 bases and 3 bases, there was a span of 14 bases. CDR1 and CDR2 (germline): SGHVS, FNYEAQ. The CDR3, as DNA: TGTGCCAGCAGCCCCCGGGACTTACACTACGAGCAGTACTTC. Its translation is CASSPRDLHYEQYF. The full variable domain, completed using reference TRBV7-6 and TRBJ2-7, is GAGVSQSPRYKVTKRGQDVALRCDPISGHVSLYWYRQALGQGPEFLTYFNYEAQQDKSGLPNDRFSAERPEGSISTLTIQRTEQRDSAMYRCASSPRDLHYEQYFGPGTRLTVT.

The rearrangement joins TRBV9 to TRBJ1-1; D gene ambiguous. Germline lookup yields CDR1 SGDLS and CDR2 YYNGEE. Trimming took 2 bases from V and 0 from J, leaving 8 bases between them. The CDR3 loop spans 14 amino acids. Here the CDR3 DNA reads TGTGCCAGCAGCGTCAGGCCTATGAACACTGAAGCTTTCTTT. Encoded protein: CASSVRPMNTEAFF.